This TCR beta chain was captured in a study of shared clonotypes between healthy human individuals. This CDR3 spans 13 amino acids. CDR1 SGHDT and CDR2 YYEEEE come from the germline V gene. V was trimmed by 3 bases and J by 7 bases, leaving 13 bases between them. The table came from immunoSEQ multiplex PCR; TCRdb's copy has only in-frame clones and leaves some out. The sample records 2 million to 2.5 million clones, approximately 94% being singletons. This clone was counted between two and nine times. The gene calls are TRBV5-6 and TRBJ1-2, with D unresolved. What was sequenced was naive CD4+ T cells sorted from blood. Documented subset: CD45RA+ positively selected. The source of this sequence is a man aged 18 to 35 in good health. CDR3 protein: CASSSGSTVGYTF. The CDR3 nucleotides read TGTGCCAGCAGCTCCGGGTCAACGGTTGGCTACACCTTC.